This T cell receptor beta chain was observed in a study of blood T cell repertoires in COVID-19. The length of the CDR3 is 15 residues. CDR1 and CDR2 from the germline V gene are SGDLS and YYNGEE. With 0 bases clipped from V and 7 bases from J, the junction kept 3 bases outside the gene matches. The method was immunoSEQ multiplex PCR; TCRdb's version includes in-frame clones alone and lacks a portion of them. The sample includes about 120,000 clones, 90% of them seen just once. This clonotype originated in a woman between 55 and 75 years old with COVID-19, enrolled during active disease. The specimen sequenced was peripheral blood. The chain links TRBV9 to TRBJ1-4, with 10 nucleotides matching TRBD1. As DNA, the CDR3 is TGTGCCAGCAGCGTAGGGACAGGGGGAGTTGAAAAACTGTTTTTT. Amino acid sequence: CASSVGTGGVEKLFF. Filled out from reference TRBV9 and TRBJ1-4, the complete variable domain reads DSGVTQTPKHLITATGQRVTLRCSPRSGDLSVYWYQQSLDQGLQFLIQYYNGEERAKGNILERFSAQQFPDLHSELNLSSLELGDSALYFCASSVGTGGVEKLFFGSGTQLSVL.